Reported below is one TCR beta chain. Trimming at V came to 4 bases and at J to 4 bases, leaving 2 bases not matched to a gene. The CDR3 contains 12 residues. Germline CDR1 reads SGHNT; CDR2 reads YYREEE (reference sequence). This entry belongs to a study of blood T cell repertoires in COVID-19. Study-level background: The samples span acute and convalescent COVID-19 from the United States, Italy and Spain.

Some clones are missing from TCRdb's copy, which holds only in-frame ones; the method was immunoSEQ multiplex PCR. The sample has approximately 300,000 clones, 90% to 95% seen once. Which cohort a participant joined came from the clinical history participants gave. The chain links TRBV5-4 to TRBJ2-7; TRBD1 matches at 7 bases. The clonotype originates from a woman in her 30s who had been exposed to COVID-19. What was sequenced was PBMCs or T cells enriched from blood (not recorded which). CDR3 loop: CASSKTGYEQYF. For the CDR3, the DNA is TGTGCCAGCAGCAAGACAGGGTACGAGCAGTACTTC.